This T cell receptor (beta chain) was identified during a study of technical replicates of blood from several donors. V was trimmed by 5 bases and J by 1 base, leaving 14 bases between them. CDR3 length: 15 residues. The germline CDR1 and CDR2 sequences are MNHEY and SVGAGI. TCRdb's copy holds only in-frame clones and misses some; the assay was immunoSEQ multiplex PCR. In the table there are over 70,000 clones, 96% of which are singletons. This TCR was sampled from a human donor in good health. The sequencing sample was made of T cells isolated from PBMCs. J is TRBJ1-1 and V is TRBV6-5; D is perhaps TRBD1 (5 bases). CDR3 protein: CASSPGGWENTEAFF. CDR3 DNA sequence: TGTGCCAGCAGTCCGGGGGGGTGGGAGAACACTGAAGCTTTCTTT.